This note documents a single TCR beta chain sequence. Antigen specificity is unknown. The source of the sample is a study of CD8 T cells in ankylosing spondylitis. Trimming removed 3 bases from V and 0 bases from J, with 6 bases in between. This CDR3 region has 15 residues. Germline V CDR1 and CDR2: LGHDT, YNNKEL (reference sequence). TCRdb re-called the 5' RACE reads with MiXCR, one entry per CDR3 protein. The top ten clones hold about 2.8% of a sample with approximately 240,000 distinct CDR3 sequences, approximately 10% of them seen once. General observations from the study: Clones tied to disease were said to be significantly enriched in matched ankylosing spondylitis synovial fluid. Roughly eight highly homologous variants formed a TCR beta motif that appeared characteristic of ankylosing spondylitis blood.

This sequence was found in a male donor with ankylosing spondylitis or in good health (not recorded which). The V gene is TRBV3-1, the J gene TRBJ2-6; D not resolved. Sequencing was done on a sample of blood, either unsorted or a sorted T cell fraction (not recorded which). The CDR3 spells CASSHGHSGANVLTF. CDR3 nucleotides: TGTGCCAGCAGCCATGGCCACTCTGGGGCCAACGTCCTGACTTTC.